This T cell receptor (beta chain) was obtained from a study of patients and donors after allogeneic stem cell transplantation (dated by TCRdb to 2019 to 2021). The sample holds a few counts of this clonotype. The antigen this receptor binds is unknown. Base qualities are not provided; no much larger clone lies one nucleotide away. From its cysteine to its phenylalanine, the CDR3 spans 13 amino acids. The only DNA kept is the CDR3, 39 bases in frame from the first base. V is reduced by 1 base and J by 6 bases, leaving a spacing of 10 bases between them. Sequences SGHRS (CDR1) and YFSETQ (CDR2) are obtained from the germline V gene. Library prep was done by RT-PCR. Sequencing relied on a NextSeq 550. TCRdb cleaned the public reads at Q25 with fastp, built clones with MiXCR and kept in-frame beta chains. A single entry per CDR3 protein holds the most common genes and DNA from its merged rows. The sample table records some 960,000 distinct CDR3 sequences; about a sixth of these occur just once. The ten most abundant clones make up roughly 6% of the sample.

The sequencing sample was made of blood, either unsorted or a sorted T cell fraction (not recorded which). This receptor chain uses TRBV5-1 and TRBJ1-1, with the D gene too uncertain to name. This receptor was taken from a human donor who was either an allogeneic HSCT recipient or a stem cell or donor lymphocyte infusion donor (not recorded which). It is not recorded whose cells these are; they may come from a transplant donor. The CDR3 region has the sequence CASSLIGFAEAFF. In nucleotide form, the sequence is TGCGCCAGCAGCTTGATTGGGTTCGCTGAAGCTTTCTTT.